The 14 T cell receptor beta chains reported below all come from one sample, sequenced in a study of T cells in Graves' hyperthyroidism and ophthalmopathy. Authors of the study amplified TCR beta CDR3 regions from RNA transcripts. TCR CDR3 underwent first-round RT-PCR with the HTBI primer set. TCRdb fed the multiplex PCR reads into MiXCR, producing one record per CDR3 protein. The sample has about 500,000 distinct CDR3 sequences, around 15% seen once. The sequenced sample was blood. These receptors originate from a woman between 18 and 29 years old with Graves' hyperthyroidism.

The chain employs TRBV24-1 and TRBJ1-5; 7 nucleotides match TRBD1. Germline assignment: CDR1 KGHDR and CDR2 SFDVKD. Trimming took 5 bases from V and 5 from J; bases not matched to a gene: 8. The CDR3 loop spans 15 amino acids. As DNA, the CDR3 is TGTGCCACCAGTGGCTCCGACAGGGAAGATCAGCCCCAGCATTTT. This translates into CATSGSDREDQPQHF.

This clonotype showed up many times. CDR3 amino acids: CASSLQGLSGNTIYF. The DNA for the CDR3 is TGCGCCAGCAGCTTACAGGGACTCTCTGGAAACACCATATATTTT. The J gene is TRBJ1-3, the V gene TRBV5-1, with D possibly TRBD1 on 6 matching bases. The CDR3 covers 15 residues. The V gene's germline CDR1 is SGHRS and CDR2 YFSETQ. The V and J ends lost 2 bases and 0 bases respectively, with 9 bases between them.

This clonotype was counted a few times. CDR3 DNA: TGTGCCAGCAGTGAATGGACAGGTATCGGACAGTCCCAGCATTTT. It codes for CASSEWTGIGQSQHF. This chain uses TRBV6-1 with TRBJ1-5; TRBD1 matches 7 bases. Trimming removed 2 bases from V and 11 bases from J; junction bases left unmatched: 12. The germline gives CDR1 MNHNS, CDR2 SASEGT. This CDR3 is built from 15 residues.

This clonotype was picked up a small number of times. The J gene is TRBJ1-1, the V gene TRBV6-5; D ambiguous. V was clipped by 2 bases and J by 11 bases, with 21 bases between them. Germline CDR1 reads MNHEY; CDR2 reads SVGAGI. The CDR3 is 15 residues long. Here the CDR3 reads CASSYVPGVSPKAFF. DNA of the CDR3: TGTGCCAGCAGTTACGTGCCAGGAGTATCTCCGAAGGCTTTCTTT.

This clonotype has a count of ten or more. The chain has TRBV28 and TRBJ2-7; weak D call: TRBD2 (6 bases). Trimming took 4 bases from V and 4 from J, leaving 14 bases between them. In germline, CDR1 is MDHEN, CDR2 SYDVKM. The CDR3 covers 14 residues. The CDR3 reads CASSSGGTGYEQYV. The DNA for the CDR3 is TGTGCCAGCAGTTCGGGCGGGACGGGGTACGAGCAGTACGTC.

This clonotype was detected a few times. The CDR3 nucleotides are TGTGCCAGTCAGACTAGCGGGAGGAAGAACACCGGGGAGCTGTTTTTT. It specifies CASQTSGRKNTGELFF. V gene TRBV19 combines with J gene TRBJ2-2, with TRBD2 matching 13 bases. There are 16 residues in the CDR3. Germline V gene sequence: CDR1 LNHDA, CDR2 SQIVND (reference sequence). V shed 8 bases and J 1 base; nucleotides not matched to a gene: 4.

Many counts were recorded for this clonotype. The rearrangement links TRBV9 to TRBJ2-3, with D perhaps matching TRBD1 (5 bases). The CDR3 is 15 amino acids. V lost 0 bases and J 0 bases, leaving 8 bases between the germline ends. Germline assignment: CDR1 SGDLS and CDR2 YYNGEE. The CDR3 reads CASSVETGSTDTQYF. CDR3 coding DNA: TGTGCCAGCAGCGTAGAAACAGGAAGCACAGATACGCAGTATTTT.

As regards this clonotype: This clone may be a read error of a much larger clone one base away. V is TRBV11-2 and J is TRBJ2-7; 9 nucleotides agree with TRBD1. The CDR3 contains 16 residues. Germline V gene sequence: CDR1 SGHAT, CDR2 FQNNGV. CDR3 nucleotide sequence: TGTGCCAGCAGCTCAATCATAGGGACAGGGAGCTACGAGCGGTACTTC. Protein product: CASSSIIGTGSYERYF.

This clonotype has at least ten counts. This chain joins TRBV10-3 and TRBJ2-7; D ambiguous. This CDR3 spans 13 amino acids. Per germline, CDR1 ENHRY and CDR2 SYGVKD. V was clipped by 6 bases and J by 0 bases, with 9 bases between them. The CDR3 sequence: CAIRDVTSYEQYV. CDR3 bases: TGTGCCATCAGGGACGTTACCTCCTACGAGCAGTACGTC.

This clonotype was counted at least ten times. The V and J genes are TRBV6-1 and TRBJ1-2, with D possibly being TRBD1 (6 bases). The V end was cut by 6 bases, the J end by 4 bases, with 21 bases between. This CDR3 is 16 amino acids long. Germline V CDR1 and CDR2: MNHNS, SASEGT. The CDR3 sequence is CASREKGGRLSYGYTF. Here the CDR3 DNA reads TGTGCCAGCAGGGAAAAAGGGGGGCGCTTAAGCTATGGCTACACCTTC.

In this sample, this clonotype turned up many times. The chain has TRBV11-3 and TRBJ2-3; D is perhaps TRBD2 (5 bases). Trimming left V 0 bases short and J 5 bases short, with 6 bases between. CDR3 length: 13 amino acids. Germline V lookup: CDR1 SGHNT, CDR2 YENEEA. The CDR3 DNA follows: TGTGCCAGCAGCTTAGAGGCGGGAGATACGCAGTATTTT. Its protein product is CASSLEAGDTQYF.

The sample holds many counts of this clonotype. V and J are TRBV18 and TRBJ2-3; TRBD2 agrees at 12 bases. Germline trimming cut 0 bases from V and 3 bases from J; bases unmatched to any gene: 4. Germline lookup yields CDR1 KGHSH and CDR2 LQKENI. This CDR3 has 17 amino acids. The CDR3 here is CASSPPGLAGFTDTQYF. CDR3 coding DNA: TGTGCCAGCTCACCACCTGGACTAGCGGGATTTACAGATACGCAGTATTTT. The variable domain in full, with the rest retrieved from reference TRBV18 and TRBJ2-3, is NAGVMQNPRHLVRRRGQEARLRCSPMKGHSHVYWYRQLPEEGLKFMVYLQKENIIDESGMPKERFSAEFPKEGPSILRIQQVVRGDSAAYFCASSPPGLAGFTDTQYFGPGTRLTVL.

The sample holds many counts of this clonotype. The chain joins TRBV20-1 to TRBJ2-5, with 9 positions matching TRBD2. CDR3 length equals 13 residues. Germline assignment: CDR1 DFQATT and CDR2 SNEGSKA (reference sequence). The DNA for the CDR3 is TGCAGCGGGGGGGATAGCGGGAGCAAGACCCAGTACTTC. Residues: CSGGDSGSKTQYF.

Many counts were recorded for this clonotype. The rearrangement uses TRBV6-1 and TRBJ2-4; D ambiguous. V shed 1 base and J shed 0 bases, with 7 bases lying between them. CDR3 length equals 15 residues. Germline V gene sequence: CDR1 MNHNS, CDR2 SASEGT. The CDR3, as DNA: TGTGCCAGCAGTGAAGGGATACTAGCCAAAAACATTCAGTACTTC. Amino acid sequence: CASSEGILAKNIQYF.